Here is one T cell receptor beta chain with its context. The antigen it recognizes is unknown. It has no much larger one-base neighbor in the sample; base qualities were not kept. Genomic DNA was extracted with the Qiagen DNeasy kit from unsorted PBMCs and from negatively selected CD4+ and CD8+ fractions. TCR beta CDR3 regions were amplified by immunoSEQ multiplex PCR using primers annealing to V and J segments. A synthetic immune receptor repertoire was used to minimize amplification bias, and any remaining bias was removed computationally after sequencing. The study's own analysis went as follows. Repertoire diversity was quantified as the Shannon entropy index using custom Python scripts. The unsorted, CD4+ and CD8+ repertoires were each analyzed separately, with the exception of combined analyses, where CD4+ and CD8+ sequences were merged in silico. Clonal expansion was defined as a frequency increase of at least 2-fold after treatment compared with C1D1, and clones undetected at baseline were assigned a pseudocount of 0.5. Singleton clones were defined as clones with 0 or 1 copy at C1D1, and non-singleton clones were defined as clones with 2 or more copies. Clones expanded in unsorted samples were assigned a CD4+, CD8+ or unknown annotation through matching of protein sequences in sorted samples from the same patient. Diversity changes from C1D1 to C4D1 were tested in paired samples using Wilcoxon tests. TCRdb re-hosts the immuneACCESS table, in-frame sequences only. Its copies lack some clones; in the studies checked, an unresolved V gene accounts for under half of them, and the cause for the rest is not known. The D gene and trimming were derived from the DNA, and the V and J assignments and clone size from that table. This sample is represented by about 53,000 clones; about 85% of them were singletons. Clones ranked in the top ten supply 15% to 20% of the sample.

The time point label on this specimen signifies: cycle 1 day 1 (C1D1), immediately before nivolumab initiation. Relapse after autologous stem cell transplantation had occurred in all trial patients, and cohorts A, B and C were distinguished by prior brentuximab vedotin exposure. A total of fewer than 70 patients with relapsed/refractory classical Hodgkin lymphoma made up the trial cohort, and each patient's best overall response was complete response, partial response or progressive disease. In the multi-cohort phase II CheckMate 205 trial, trial patients received single-agent nivolumab. An independent review committee assessed best overall response using the 2007 International Working Group response criteria. Trial PBMCs were collected immediately before nivolumab initiation (C1D1) and during therapy at cycle 2 day 1 and cycle 4 day 1. Peripheral blood was collected in 8 mL Vacutainer Cell Preparation Tubes, from which PBMCs were isolated by centrifugation and then cryopreserved.

The data are from a study of PD-1 blockade in classical Hodgkin lymphoma (dated by TCRdb to 2018 to 2020). Background for the entire study: Nivolumab dosing was 3 mg/kg intravenously every 2 weeks, continuing until either disease progression or unacceptable toxicity. The study used TCR beta sequencing and CyTOF to define a peripheral blood immune signature of response to PD-1 blockade in classical Hodgkin lymphoma. On the study overall, not on this receptor specifically: Diversity was lower in patients who began nivolumab less than 1 year after ASCT, so these patients were left out of later analyses to avoid confounding by immune reconstitution. Baseline diversity similar to that of newly diagnosed patients was observed in trial patients achieving complete response, whereas significantly lower diversity was observed in partial responders and progressors. Newly diagnosed patients were reported to have lower baseline TCR diversity than healthy donors, and relapsed/refractory patients were reported to have lower baseline TCR diversity still. The study was restricted to a single clinical trial cohort, and the causes of repertoire differences, possibly disease activity or prior therapy, were left undefined. CD4+ but not CD8+ TCR diversity rose significantly by C4D1 (p=0.0027 vs p=0.16), most apparent in complete responders (p=0.02).

The sequence derives from a human donor with classical Hodgkin lymphoma. This specimen consisted of peripheral blood mononuclear cells (PBMCs), obtained at baseline.

The DNA sequence is given as TGTGCCAGCAGTTTAAGCTGGGGAACAGATACGCAGTATTTT. This codes for CASSLSWGTDTQYF. The sequence links TRBV27 to TRBJ2-3; the D gene assignment is ambiguous. Reading the germline V gene (reference sequence) gives CDR1 MNHEY and CDR2 SMNVEV. V lost 2 bases and J lost 3 bases; the stretch between them is 9 bases long. The CDR3 goes from the cysteine to the phenylalanine over 14 residues. Just CDR3 DNA is preserved here, 42 bases in frame from base 1.